Each of the 12 T cell receptor beta chains below was sequenced from the same sample in a study of blood T cell repertoires in COVID-19. Clones were read by immunoSEQ multiplex PCR, and TCRdb kept only the in-frame ones, dropping some. The sample yields approximately 230,000 clones, around four fifths seen once. The sequenced sample was peripheral blood. These receptors were taken from a man aged 25 to 40 with active or convalescent COVID-19.

This clone has just a few counts. The gene calls are TRBV5-4 and TRBJ2-1; 12 positions agree with TRBD2. CDR1 and CDR2 (germline): SGHNT, YYREEE (reference sequence). V shed 3 bases and J 3 bases; nucleotides not matched to a gene: 7. The CDR3 runs to 17 residues. The CDR3 nucleotides read TGTGCCAGCAGCTGGCCTAGCGGGGGGGCCGGCTACAATGAGCAGTTCTTC. The encoded protein is CASSWPSGGAGYNEQFF.

The chain uses TRBV6-5 and TRBJ2-2; TRBD1 is a possible D gene (7 bases). Trimming stripped 7 bases from V and 4 bases from J, with 13 bases between. The CDR3 contains 14 residues. Germline assignment: CDR1 MNHEY and CDR2 SVGAGI. The DNA of the CDR3 is TGTGCCAGCACGGGTCAGGGGGGCACCGGGGAGCTGTTTTTT. This translates into CASTGQGGTGELFF.

The genes are TRBV30 and TRBJ2-7; D might be TRBD1 (6 bases). Trimming pared 4 bases from V and 2 bases from J, leaving 12 bases between. The V gene's germline CDR1 is GTSNPN and CDR2 SVGIG (reference sequence). CDR3 length: 13 amino acids. CDR3 residues: CAWKTGVAYEQYF. As DNA, the CDR3 is TGTGCCTGGAAGACAGGAGTAGCCTACGAGCAGTACTTC.

The chain uses TRBV9 and TRBJ2-3; the D is unclear. Looked up from germline, CDR1 is SGDLS and CDR2 is YYNGEE. The CDR3 is 14 residues long. V lost 2 bases and J lost 5, with 12 bases in between. The DNA of the CDR3 is TGTGCCAGCAGCGTTAGAAGCTTATTAGATACGCAGTATTTT. This encodes CASSVRSLLDTQYF.

The chain carries TRBV9 and TRBJ1-6, with a weak D call TRBD1 (6 bases). This CDR3 has 15 amino acids. The V gene lost 2 bases and the J gene lost 7 bases, with 13 bases spanning the gap. Germline V lookup: CDR1 SGDLS, CDR2 YYNGEE. CDR3 sequence (DNA): TGTGCCAGCAGCGTCCCACAGGGATACAATTCACCCCTCCACTTT. Its protein is CASSVPQGYNSPLHF.

In DNA form, the CDR3 reads TGTGCCAGCAGCCGCTCCATGACAGTGAACACTGAAGCTTTCTTT. Residues: CASSRSMTVNTEAFF. This sequence joins TRBV11-2 and TRBJ1-1; perhaps TRBD1 as D (5 bases). CDR1 SGHAT and CDR2 FQNNGV come from the germline V gene. The V gene lost 5 bases and the J gene lost 0 bases, with 13 bases spanning the gap. The CDR3 spans 15 residues.

The chain combines TRBV5-1 with TRBJ1-3, with 8 bases identical to TRBD1. The CDR3 is 14 amino acids. The V segment lost 4 bases and the J segment 4 bases; nucleotides outside the gene matches: 4. Germline V gene sequence: CDR1 SGHRS, CDR2 YFSETQ. In DNA, the CDR3 is TGCGCCAGCAGCGAACAGGGGGTCGGAAACACCATATATTTT. This encodes CASSEQGVGNTIYF. The entire variable domain, with the rest obtained from reference TRBV5-1 and TRBJ1-3, is as follows: KAGVTQTPRYLIKTRGQQVTLSCSPISGHRSVSWYQQTPGQGLQFLFEYFSETQRNKGNFPGRFSGRQFSNSRSEMNVSTLELGDSALYLCASSEQGVGNTIYFGEGSWLTVV.

This rearrangement joins TRBV6-5 to TRBJ1-5; 9 bases agree with TRBD1. V lost 5 bases, J lost 2 bases, and 1 base stayed unmatched. The CDR3 contains 14 residues. Germline CDR1 and CDR2: MNHEY and SVGAGI. The CDR3 DNA follows: TGTGCCAGCAGTCGGACAGGGGGCAATCAGCCCCAGCATTTT. Protein: CASSRTGGNQPQHF.

The V call is TRBV19, the J call TRBJ1-2, with TRBD1 identical over 7 bases. The CDR3 is 16 amino acids. The V and J ends lost 9 bases and 2 bases, in that order; junction bases with no gene match: 15. Germline loops: CDR1 LNHDA, CDR2 SQIVND (reference sequence). The CDR3, as DNA: TGTGCCAGCCGAAGACAGGGACTGGAAGGAAACTATGGCTACACCTTC. Its protein is CASRRQGLEGNYGYTF.

The V call is TRBV19, the J call TRBJ1-5, with 7 bases matching TRBD1. The CDR3 has 16 amino acids. The trim removed 4 bases at V and 4 bases at J, leaving 10 bases unmatched. The germline V gene encodes CDR1 LNHDA and CDR2 SQIVND (reference sequence). The CDR3 DNA reads as TGTGCCAGTAGTAGGGGGGACAGCGGTTCGAATCAGCCCCAGCATTTT. Its translation is CASSRGDSGSNQPQHF. Full variable domain (missing parts from reference TRBV19 and TRBJ1-5): DGGITQSPKYLFRKEGQNVTLSCEQNLNHDAMYWYRQDPGQGLRLIYYSQIVNDFQKGDIAEGYSVSREKKESFPLTVTSAQKNPTAFYLCASSRGDSGSNQPQHFGDGTRLSIL.

This chain uses TRBV7-9 with TRBJ1-3; D is uncertain. The V gene lost 4 bases and the J gene lost 0 bases, with 10 bases spanning the gap. Germline CDR1 and CDR2: SEHNR and FQNEAQ (reference sequence). The CDR3 contains 15 residues. CDR3 sequence reads: CASSYGLISGNTIYF. Written as DNA, the CDR3 is TGTGCCAGCAGCTACGGACTGATCTCTGGAAACACCATATATTTT.

This clone was detected once. The rearrangement uses TRBV5-4 and TRBJ2-7; TRBD2 agrees at 7 bases. Trimming cost V 0 bases and J 4 bases; bases outside gene matches: 4. The CDR3 consists of 14 residues. From germline, CDR1 is SGHNT and CDR2 YYREEE (reference sequence). In nucleotides, the CDR3 is TGTGCCAGCAGCTTGGGTCCTAGCGGTTACGAGCAGTACTTC. It specifies CASSLGPSGYEQYF.